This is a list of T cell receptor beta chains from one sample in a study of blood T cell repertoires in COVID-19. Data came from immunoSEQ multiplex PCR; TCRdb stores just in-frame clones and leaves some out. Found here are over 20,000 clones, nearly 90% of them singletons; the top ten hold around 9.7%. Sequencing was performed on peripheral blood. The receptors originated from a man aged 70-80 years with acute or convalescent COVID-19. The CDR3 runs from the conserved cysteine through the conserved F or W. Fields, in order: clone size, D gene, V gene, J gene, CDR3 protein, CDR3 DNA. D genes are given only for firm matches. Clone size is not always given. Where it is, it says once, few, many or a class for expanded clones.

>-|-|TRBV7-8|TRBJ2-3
CASSLAVGGPSTDTQYF
TGTGCCAGCAGCTTAGCGGTGGGGGGGCCTAGCACAGATACGCAGTATTTT
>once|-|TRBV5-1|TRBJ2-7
CASSLVQLGEQYF
TGCGCCAGCAGCTTAGTACAGCTGGGCGAGCAGTACTTC
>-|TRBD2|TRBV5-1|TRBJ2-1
CASSMTSGSRNEQFF
TGCGCCAGCAGCATGACTAGCGGGAGTAGAAATGAGCAGTTCTTC
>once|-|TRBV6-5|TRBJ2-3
CASTEAVDTQYF
TGTGCCAGCACCGAGGCCGTTGATACGCAGTATTTT
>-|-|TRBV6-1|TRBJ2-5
CASSESGETQYF
TGTGCCAGCAGTGAATCCGGAGAGACCCAGTACTTC
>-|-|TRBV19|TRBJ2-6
CASSDQLWISGANVLTF
TGTGCCAGTAGTGACCAACTATGGATCTCTGGGGCCAACGTCCTGACTTTC
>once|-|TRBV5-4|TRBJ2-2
CASSLPTGNTGELFF
TGTGCCAGCAGCTTACCCACAGGGAACACCGGGGAGCTGTTTTTT
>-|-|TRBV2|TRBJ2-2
CASRATTENTGELFF
TGTGCCAGCAGGGCAACGACAGAAAACACCGGGGAGCTGTTTTTT
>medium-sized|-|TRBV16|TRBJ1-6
CASSQERTYLNSPLHF
TGTGCCAGCAGCCAAGAAAGGACTTATCTCAATTCACCCCTCCACTTT
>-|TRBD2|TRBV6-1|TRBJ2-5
CASSELLAGGANRETQYF
TGTGCCAGCAGTGAACTACTAGCGGGGGGCGCTAATAGGGAGACCCAGTACTTC
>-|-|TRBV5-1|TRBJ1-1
CASSQNPGNTEAFF
TGCGCCAGCAGCCAAAACCCAGGGAACACTGAAGCTTTCTTT
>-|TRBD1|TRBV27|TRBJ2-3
CASSFRDRSTDTQYF
TGTGCCAGCAGTTTTCGGGACAGGAGCACAGATACGCAGTATTTT
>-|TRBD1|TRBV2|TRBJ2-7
CASDESGTGESWQYF
TGTGCCAGCGATGAGTCCGGGACAGGGGAAAGTTGGCAGTACTTC
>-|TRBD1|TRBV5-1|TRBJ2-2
CASSTEGQGNTGELFF
TGCGCCAGCAGCACCGAGGGACAGGGAAACACCGGGGAGCTGTTTTTT
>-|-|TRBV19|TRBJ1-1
CASSAHTRGGMNTEAFF
TGTGCCAGTAGTGCCCACACCCGGGGTGGGATGAACACTGAAGCTTTCTTT
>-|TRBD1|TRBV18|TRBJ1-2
CASSPGQYGYTF
TGTGCCAGCTCACCGGGACAGTATGGCTACACCTTC
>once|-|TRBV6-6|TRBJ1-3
CASSYRAAGNTIYF
TGTGCCAGCAGTTACCGCGCCGCTGGAAACACCATATATTTT
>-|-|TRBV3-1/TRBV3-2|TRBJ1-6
CASSQDRGGKYNSPLHF
TGTGCCAGCAGCCAAGATCGGGGGGGGAAATATAATTCACCCCTCCACTTT
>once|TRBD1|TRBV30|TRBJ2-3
CAWSVGGPDTQYF
TGTGCCTGGAGTGTAGGGGGCCCAGATACGCAGTATTTT
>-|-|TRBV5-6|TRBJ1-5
CASSRRGWDQPQHF
TGTGCCAGCAGCCGGCGGGGTTGGGATCAGCCCCAGCATTTT
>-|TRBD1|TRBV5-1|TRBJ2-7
CASSLKGQGTYEQYF
TGCGCCAGCAGCTTGAAGGGACAGGGAACCTACGAGCAGTACTTC
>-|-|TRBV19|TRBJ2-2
CASSMRASNTGELFF
TGTGCCAGTAGTATGAGGGCCTCGAACACCGGGGAGCTGTTTTTT
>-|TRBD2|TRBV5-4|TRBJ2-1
CASSLESIAGYNEQFF
TGTGCCAGCAGCTTGGAGTCGATAGCGGGGTACAATGAGCAGTTCTTC
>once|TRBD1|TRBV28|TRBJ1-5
CASSLAGTGFNQPQHF
TGTGCCAGCAGTTTGGCCGGGACAGGCTTCAATCAGCCCCAGCATTTT
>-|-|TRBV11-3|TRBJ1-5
CASSSSPAGHWQPQHF
TGTGCCAGCAGCTCAAGCCCGGCAGGCCATTGGCAGCCCCAGCATTTT
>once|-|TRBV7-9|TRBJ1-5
CASSLSRASNQPQHF
TGTGCCAGCAGCTTATCCAGGGCTAGCAATCAGCCCCAGCATTTT
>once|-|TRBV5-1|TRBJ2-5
CASSLQPGQETQYF
TGCGCCAGCAGCTTACAGCCAGGTCAAGAGACCCAGTACTTC
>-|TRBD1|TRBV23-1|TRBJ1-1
CASRLKGGEAFF
TGCGCCAGCAGACTCAAAGGGGGCGAAGCTTTCTTT
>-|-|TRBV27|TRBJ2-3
CASSLGGTTDTQYF
TGTGCCAGCAGTTTAGGCGGAACCACAGATACGCAGTATTTT
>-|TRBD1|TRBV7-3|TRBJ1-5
CASSLRGQVLGQPQHF
TGTGCCAGCAGCTTAAGGGGACAGGTTTTGGGTCAGCCCCAGCATTTT
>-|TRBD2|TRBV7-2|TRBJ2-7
CASSFLAGGGRSYEQYF
TGTGCCAGCAGCTTTCTAGCGGGGGGAGGTAGGTCCTACGAGCAGTACTTC
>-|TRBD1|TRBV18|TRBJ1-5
CASSPGRGSNQPQHF
TGTGCCAGCTCACCAGGCAGGGGGAGCAATCAGCCCCAGCATTTT
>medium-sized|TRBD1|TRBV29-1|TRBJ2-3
CSVRDRGPTDTQYF
TGCAGCGTTAGGGACAGGGGACCCACAGATACGCAGTATTTT
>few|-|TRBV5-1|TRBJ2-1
CASSLNYQQFF
TGCGCCAGCAGCTTGAACTACCAGCAGTTCTTC
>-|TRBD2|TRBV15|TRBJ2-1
CATSRELAGGYNEQFF
TGTGCCACCAGCAGAGAGCTAGCGGGGGGTTACAATGAGCAGTTCTTC
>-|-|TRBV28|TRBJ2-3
CASSLGGLTDTQYF
TGTGCCAGCAGTTTAGGGGGCCTCACAGATACGCAGTATTTT
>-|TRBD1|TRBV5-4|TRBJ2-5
CASSQTGQGKETQYF
TGTGCCAGCAGCCAGACGGGACAGGGAAAGGAGACCCAGTACTTC
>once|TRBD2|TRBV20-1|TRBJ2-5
CSASSPSGMYQETQYF
TGCAGTGCTAGTTCGCCTAGCGGGATGTACCAAGAGACCCAGTACTTC
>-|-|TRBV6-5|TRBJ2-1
CASSLGSSYNEQFF
TGTGCCAGCAGTCTGGGGAGCTCCTACAATGAGCAGTTCTTC
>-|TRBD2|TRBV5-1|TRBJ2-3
CASSFSGSGIDTQYF
TGCGCCAGCAGCTTTAGCGGGAGTGGGATAGATACGCAGTATTTT
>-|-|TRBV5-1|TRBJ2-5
CASSLQGGETQYF
TGCGCCAGCAGCCTACAGGGAGGGGAGACCCAGTACTTC
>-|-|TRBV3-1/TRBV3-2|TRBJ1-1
CASSQGSQGGTEAFF
TGTGCCAGCAGCCAAGGCTCTCAGGGAGGCACTGAAGCTTTCTTT
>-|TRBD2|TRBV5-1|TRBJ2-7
CASNPLTSGSNEQYF
TGCGCCAGCAACCCCCTAACTAGCGGGAGTAACGAGCAGTACTTC
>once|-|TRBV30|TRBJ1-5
CAWSGAQNQPQHF
TGTGCCTGGAGTGGGGCCCAAAATCAGCCCCAGCATTTT
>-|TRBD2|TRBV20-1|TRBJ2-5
CSAIEAAGVFQETQYF
TGCAGTGCTATTGAGGCAGCGGGGGTCTTCCAAGAGACCCAGTACTTC
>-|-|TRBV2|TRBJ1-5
CASSKDGGGNQPQHF
TGTGCCAGCAGTAAAGACGGAGGAGGCAATCAGCCCCAGCATTTT
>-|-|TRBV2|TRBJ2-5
CASRKEGFQETQYF
TGTGCCAGCCGGAAGGAGGGGTTCCAAGAGACCCAGTACTTC
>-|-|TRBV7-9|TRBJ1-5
CASSLAGDNQPQHF
TGTGCCAGCAGCTTAGCAGGGGACAATCAGCCCCAGCATTTT
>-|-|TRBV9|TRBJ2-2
CASSVEGRTGELFF
TGTGCCAGCAGCGTAGAGGGGCGCACCGGGGAGCTGTTTTTT
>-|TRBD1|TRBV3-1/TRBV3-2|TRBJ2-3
CASSQADRVDTQYF
TGTGCCAGCAGCCAAGCCGACAGGGTTGATACGCAGTATTTT
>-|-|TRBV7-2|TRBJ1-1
CASSFGGGNTEAFF
TGTGCCAGCAGCTTCGGTGGTGGGAACACTGAAGCTTTCTTT
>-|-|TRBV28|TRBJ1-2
CASSTTPRALRGYTF
TGTGCCAGCAGTACGACTCCGAGGGCTCTTCGGGGCTACACCTTC
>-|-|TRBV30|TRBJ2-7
CAWSVNRAHEQYF
TGTGCCTGGAGTGTCAACAGGGCCCACGAGCAGTACTTC
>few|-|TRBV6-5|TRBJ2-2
CASSIRVGTGELFF
TGTGCCAGCTCTATCAGGGTAGGAACCGGGGAGCTGTTTTTT
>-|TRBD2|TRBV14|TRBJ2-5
CASSPWTSEVQETQYF
TGTGCCAGCAGCCCGTGGACTAGCGAGGTCCAAGAGACCCAGTACTTC
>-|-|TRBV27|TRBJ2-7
CASSLKEGWEQYF
TGTGCCAGCAGTTTAAAAGAGGGATGGGAGCAGTACTTC
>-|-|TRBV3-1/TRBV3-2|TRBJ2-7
CASSQDTSYEQYF
TGTGCCAGCAGCCAGGACACCTCCTACGAGCAGTACTTC
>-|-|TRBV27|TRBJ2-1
CASSFDGLLQFF
TGTGCCAGCAGTTTCGACGGACTCCTTCAGTTCTTC
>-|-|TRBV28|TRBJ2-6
CASRETGSSSGANVLTF
TGTGCCAGCAGGGAAACCGGGTCCTCCTCTGGGGCCAACGTCCTGACTTTC